These 10 T cell receptor beta chains were sequenced from one sample in a study of breast tumors, draining lymph nodes, adjacent tissues. The lymph nodes were axillary draining lymph nodes from breast cancer patients. TCRdb called the multiplex PCR reads again in MiXCR, with one record for every CDR3 protein. This table holds about 130,000 distinct CDR3 sequences, approximately 20% found once. Sequencing was done on a sample of axillary lymph node tissue. Receptors originate from a female donor with breast cancer. Some clones in this sample may be carry-over from other donors' samples.

Only a few counts were recorded for this clonotype. The chain joins TRBV3-1 to TRBJ2-7; 11 nucleotides align to TRBD2. Trimming took 2 bases from V and 8 from J; bases not matched to a gene: 8. Germline CDR1 is LGHDT and CDR2 is YNNKEL (reference sequence). The CDR3 contains 15 residues. CDR3 sequence: CASSQLLAGDSKQYF. In nucleotides, the CDR3 is TGTGCCAGCAGCCAATTACTAGCGGGAGATTCAAAGCAGTACTTC.

The gene calls are TRBV5-1 and TRBJ2-7; TRBD2 aligns across 8 bases. V shed 6 bases and J 3 bases; nucleotides not matched to a gene: 8. CDR1 and CDR2 from the germline V gene are SGHRS and YFSETQ. CDR3 length: 14 residues. The CDR3 region has the DNA TGCGCCAGCAACTTTACTAGCGGAGACTACGAGCAGTACTTC. It yields the protein CASNFTSGDYEQYF. The full variable domain, rest sourced from reference TRBV5-1 and TRBJ2-7, is KAGVTQTPRYLIKTRGQQVTLSCSPISGHRSVSWYQQTPGQGLQFLFEYFSETQRNKGNFPGRFSGRQFSNSRSEMNVSTLELGDSALYLCASNFTSGDYEQYFGPGTRLTVT.

To note about this clonotype: A much larger clone differs by one base, so this may be a read error. The chain joins TRBV19 to TRBJ2-7, with D hard to call. The CDR3 extends over 12 amino acids. Looked up from germline, CDR1 is LNHDA and CDR2 is SQIVND (reference sequence). CDR3 loop: CASGIGVSEQYF. CDR3 nucleotide sequence: TGTGCCAGTGGTATAGGAGTGAGCGAGCAGTACTTC.

This clonotype has ten or more counts. The chain is built from TRBV2 and TRBJ2-1; no clear D. CDR1 and CDR2 from the germline V gene are SNHLY and FYNNEI. The V and J ends lost 6 bases and 6 bases respectively, with 15 bases between them. The CDR3 contains 14 residues. CDR3 coding DNA: TGTGCCAGCAGACGAACGGACCAAACCAATGAGCAGTTCTTC. This translates into CASRRTDQTNEQFF.

This clonotype was found many times. The genes are TRBV30 and TRBJ2-5; TRBD1 matches at 9 bases. Unmatched junction bases numbered 11, after V lost 2 bases and J lost 7 bases. CDR3 length equals 15 residues. Germline V gene lookup returns CDR1 GTSNPN and CDR2 SVGIG (reference sequence). For the CDR3, the DNA is TGTGCCTGGAGTCAACCGGGACAGGGATTGGGGACCCAGTACTTC. This translates into CAWSQPGQGLGTQYF.

This clonotype has at least ten counts. The chain has TRBV19 and TRBJ2-7; D is perhaps TRBD1 (6 bases). This CDR3 has 15 amino acids. Germline V gives CDR1 LNHDA, CDR2 SQIVND (reference sequence). Trimming took off 3 bases at V and 3 bases at J, with 15 bases between the two ends. CDR3 protein: CASSMRQDTRYEQYF. CDR3 DNA: TGTGCCAGTAGTATGCGACAGGATACCCGCTACGAGCAGTACTTC. Drawing the rest from reference TRBV19 and TRBJ2-7, the complete variable domain is DGGITQSPKYLFRKEGQNVTLSCEQNLNHDAMYWYRQDPGQGLRLIYYSQIVNDFQKGDIAEGYSVSREKKESFPLTVTSAQKNPTAFYLCASSMRQDTRYEQYFGPGTRLTVT.

This clonotype was seen ten or more times. This sequence joins TRBV5-1 and TRBJ1-2; possible D gene TRBD1, 5 bases. The CDR3 has 15 residues. CDR1 is SGHRS, CDR2 YFSETQ, per germline. V lost 0 bases and J 1 base, leaving 10 bases between the germline ends. CDR3 nucleotide sequence: TGCGCCAGCAGCTTGGGTGGGACGGATAACTATGGCTACACCTTC. Its protein is CASSLGGTDNYGYTF.

Note on this clonotype: A read error may explain this, as a much larger clone is one base away. The chain employs TRBV20-1 and TRBJ2-7, with 12 positions matching TRBD2. Germline V gives CDR1 DFQATT, CDR2 SNEGSKA (reference sequence). The V segment lost 6 bases and the J segment 4 bases; nucleotides outside the gene matches: 7. This CDR3 contains 14 residues. The CDR3 protein is CSAATSGRNYEQYF. In DNA, the CDR3 is TGCAGTGCGGCGACTAGCGGGAGAAATTACGAGCAGTACTTC.

This clonotype was seen a handful of times. The chain carries TRBV9 and TRBJ2-7, with no clear D. Germline V gives CDR1 SGDLS, CDR2 YYNGEE. The length of the CDR3 is 13 residues. V was clipped by 4 bases and J by 5 bases, with 13 bases between them. The CDR3: CASSPTPSDEQYF. The CDR3 coding sequence is TGTGCCAGCAGCCCGACCCCCAGCGACGAGCAGTACTTC.

This clonotype was picked up many times. The chain recombines TRBV5-1 with TRBJ2-3; 10 nucleotides match TRBD1. After removal of 4 bases from V and 1 base from J, the junction contained 3 bases not matched to a gene. Germline V gene data show CDR1 as SGHRS and CDR2 as YFSETQ. The CDR3 totals 15 residues. CDR3: CASSPGTGGTDTQYF. The CDR3 nucleotides read TGCGCCAGCAGCCCCGGGACAGGGGGCACAGATACGCAGTATTTT.